This entry lists 4 T cell receptor beta chains sequenced from one sample in a study of cytomegalovirus exposure and HLA in healthy donors. PCR primers comprised 60 Vbeta and 13 Jbeta primers. Using immunoSEQ multiplex PCR, the repertoire was profiled, and TCRdb retains in-frame clones only, with some absent. The table lists 150,000 to 200,000 clones, around 84% of them singletons, with approximately 1.5% in the top ten. The sample was PBMCs. The source of these receptors is a woman aged 18-30 years in good health and CMV-seronegative.

CDR3 sequence: CASSELGHRKGAGELFF. DNA for the CDR3: TGTGCCAGCAGCGAGCTAGGCCACAGGAAAGGAGCCGGGGAGCTGTTTTTT. The rearrangement links TRBV5-6 to TRBJ2-2; D is possibly TRBD1 (5 bases). Trimming removed 4 bases at V and 6 bases at J, with 22 bases between. Looked up from germline, CDR1 is SGHDT and CDR2 is YYEEEE. The CDR3 consists of 17 residues.

This chain uses TRBV6-6 with TRBJ1-1, with no clear D. CDR3 length equals 16 residues. V dropped 0 bases and J dropped 0 bases, with 11 bases sitting between them. Germline-derived CDR1 and CDR2 are MNHNY and SVGAGI (reference sequence). CDR3 sequence: CASSYSTRQMNTEAFF. CDR3 DNA sequence: TGTGCCAGCAGTTACTCGACGCGGCAGATGAACACTGAAGCTTTCTTT.

The chain employs TRBV19 and TRBJ2-3; tentatively, D is TRBD2 (6 bases). V lost 3 bases and J 1 base, leaving 11 bases between the germline ends. CDR3 size: 15 residues. Germline values: CDR1 LNHDA, CDR2 SQIVND (reference sequence). Here the CDR3 reads CASSMKSSGTDTQYF. The CDR3 DNA reads TGTGCCAGTAGTATGAAGTCTAGCGGCACAGATACGCAGTATTTT.

V usage is TRBV10-3 and J usage is TRBJ1-3, with 7 positions matching TRBD1. The CDR3 length is 14 residues. V shed 5 bases, J shed 4 bases, and the junction held 5 bases outside the gene matches. The germline gives CDR1 ENHRY, CDR2 SYGVKD. Here the CDR3 DNA reads TGTGCCATCAGTCCGACAGGGAGGGGAAACACCATATATTTT. It yields the protein CAISPTGRGNTIYF.